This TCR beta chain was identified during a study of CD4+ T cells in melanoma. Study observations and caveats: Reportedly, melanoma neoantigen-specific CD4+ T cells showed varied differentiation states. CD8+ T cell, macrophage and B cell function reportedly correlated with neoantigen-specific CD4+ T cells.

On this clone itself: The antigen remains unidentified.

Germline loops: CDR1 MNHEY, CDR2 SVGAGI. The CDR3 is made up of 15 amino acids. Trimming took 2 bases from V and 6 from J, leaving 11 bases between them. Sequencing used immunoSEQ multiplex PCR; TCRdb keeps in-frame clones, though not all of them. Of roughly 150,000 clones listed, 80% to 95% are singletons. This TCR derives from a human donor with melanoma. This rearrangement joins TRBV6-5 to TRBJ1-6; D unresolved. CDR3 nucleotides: TGTGCCAGCAGTTACAAGTACAGAACTAATTCACCCCTCCACTTT. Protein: CASSYKYRTNSPLHF.